These 15 T cell receptor beta chains came from one sample sequenced in a study of blood T cell repertoires in COVID-19. Produced via immunoSEQ multiplex PCR; TCRdb's table is partial and in-frame only. The table includes some 120,000 clones, around 80% detected once. Specimen: peripheral blood. Receptor source: a middle-aged man with active or convalescent COVID-19.

The chain recombines TRBV25-1 with TRBJ2-7; D is perhaps TRBD2 (5 bases). The CDR3 has 16 residues. V dropped 4 bases and J dropped 0 bases, with 16 bases sitting between them. CDR1 is MGHDK, CDR2 SYGVNS, per germline. The CDR3 nucleotides read TGTGCCAGCAGTGCTGGACCAGGACTCAACTCCTACGAGCAGTACTTC. This codes for CASSAGPGLNSYEQYF.

J is TRBJ2-7 and V is TRBV3-1 (or the pseudogene TRBV3-2), with 7 bases fitting TRBD1. The CDR3 has 13 residues. Germline V CDR1 and CDR2: LGHDT, YNNKEL (reference sequence). J was trimmed by 5 bases and V by 1 base; bases with no gene match: 2. CDR3 sequence (DNA): TGTGCCAGCAGCCAAGTAGGGGGCAACGAGCAGTACTTC. Translated: CASSQVGGNEQYF.

This chain links TRBV11-2 with TRBJ1-1; D gene ambiguous. In germline, CDR1 is SGHAT, CDR2 FQNNGV. This CDR3 is 13 amino acids long. V was pared by 1 base and J by 2 bases, with 5 bases between. CDR3 coding DNA: TGTGCCAGCAGCTTAGGCGTTAACACTGAAGCTTTCTTT. Translation: CASSLGVNTEAFF.

The V gene is TRBV5-6, the J gene TRBJ2-3; 7 nucleotides agree with TRBD1. The germline gives CDR1 SGHDT, CDR2 YYEEEE. J was trimmed by 3 bases and V by 0 bases; bases with no gene match: 4. CDR3 size: 15 residues. The CDR3 DNA follows: TGTGCCAGCAGCTTGGACAGGGGTATGACAGATACGCAGTATTTT. It yields the protein CASSLDRGMTDTQYF.

The chain recombines TRBV6-5 with TRBJ1-4; D is unclear. CDR3 size: 15 residues. Germline CDR1 reads MNHEY; CDR2 reads SVGAGI. Deletions cut 5 bases from V and 0 bases from J, with 10 bases between. In DNA form, the CDR3 reads TGTGCCAGCAGTCATTACAGAACAACTAATGAAAAACTGTTTTTT. Translating gives CASSHYRTTNEKLFF.

The V call is TRBV27, the J call TRBJ1-2; D call uncertain. The CDR3 runs to 13 residues. The V gene's germline CDR1 is MNHEY and CDR2 SMNVEV (reference sequence). V lost 3 bases to trimming and J lost 2 bases, with 7 bases between them. The CDR3 region is CASSFSPNYGYTF. The CDR3 DNA follows: TGTGCCAGCAGTTTCTCCCCGAACTATGGCTACACCTTC.

This clone was observed once. The chain is built from TRBV5-4 and TRBJ1-1; perhaps TRBD1 as D (5 bases). Per germline, CDR1 SGHNT and CDR2 YYREEE (reference sequence). The CDR3 sequence is 14 residues long. Trimming shortened V by 4 bases and J by 1 base, and 11 bases separated the two germline ends. Written as DNA, the CDR3 is TGTGCCAGCAGCCTTTCGGGGGGGAACACTGAAGCTTTCTTT. This translates into CASSLSGGNTEAFF.

This sequence joins TRBV7-7 and TRBJ1-1; D is possibly TRBD1 (5 bases). This CDR3 region has 12 residues. Germline CDR1 is SSHAT and CDR2 is FNYEAQ (reference sequence). V was trimmed by 6 bases and J by 3 bases, leaving 8 bases between them. CDR3 nucleotide sequence: TGTGCCAGCAGGCAGGGCGACACTGAAGCTTTCTTT. Encoded protein: CASRQGDTEAFF.

There are a few counts of this clone. The chain employs TRBV9 and TRBJ2-7; TRBD1 aligns across 7 bases. V lost 0 bases to trimming and J lost 2 bases; unmatched junction nucleotides: 5. CDR3 length: 15 residues. Germline CDR1 is SGDLS and CDR2 is YYNGEE. The CDR3 region is CASSVAPTGTYEQYF. In DNA, the CDR3 is TGTGCCAGCAGCGTAGCACCGACAGGGACCTACGAGCAGTACTTC.

This clone was seen only once. V and J are TRBV5-6 and TRBJ1-2; D unresolved. V dropped 2 bases and J dropped 13 bases, with 15 bases sitting between them. Germline V gene sequence: CDR1 SGHDT, CDR2 YYEEEE. The CDR3 consists of 12 residues. The CDR3 DNA reads as TGTGCCAGCAGCTTAGGAGTCGGAGCGTTCACCTTC. As protein: CASSLGVGAFTF.

This clone was counted many times. This chain connects TRBV14 to TRBJ1-6, with unresolved D. The CDR3 loop spans 15 amino acids. Germline V gene sequence: CDR1 SGHDN, CDR2 FVKESK. V lost 5 bases, J lost 7 bases, and 15 bases lay in between. The chain's CDR3 is CASSIGRDVNSPLHF. Here the CDR3 DNA reads TGTGCCAGCAGCATAGGGAGAGACGTGAATTCACCCCTCCACTTT.

This clone was counted between two and nine times. The chain uses TRBV2 and TRBJ2-1; the D gene is possibly TRBD2 (6 bases). This CDR3 has 12 residues. V gave up 10 bases and J gave up 7 bases, with 14 bases separating them. Germline loops: CDR1 SNHLY, CDR2 FYNNEI. The CDR3 loop is CAIVSSANEQFF. The CDR3 DNA reads TGTGCCATTGTATCTAGCGCGAATGAGCAGTTCTTC.

J is TRBJ2-3 and V is TRBV28, with a tentative D call TRBD1 (6 bases). Germline V gene lookup returns CDR1 MDHEN and CDR2 SYDVKM. Trimming took 1 base from V and 0 from J, leaving 11 bases between them. This CDR3 is 16 amino acids long. For the CDR3, the DNA is TGTGCCAGCAGTTTATCTGGGGGCCGTAGCACAGATACGCAGTATTTT. It translates to CASSLSGGRSTDTQYF.

The rearrangement joins TRBV24-1 to TRBJ2-1; 7 positions match TRBD2. Germline V lookup: CDR1 KGHDR, CDR2 SFDVKD. The length of the CDR3 is 15 residues. V was clipped by 4 bases and J by 1 base; unmatched bases: 3. CDR3: CATSETSISYNEQFF. The CDR3 bases are TGTGCCACCAGTGAGACTAGCATTTCCTACAATGAGCAGTTCTTC.

This chain connects TRBV2 to TRBJ2-3; D might be TRBD2 (5 bases). Germline V gives CDR1 SNHLY, CDR2 FYNNEI. This CDR3 has 14 residues. Trimming shortened V by 3 bases and J by 2 bases, and 9 bases separated the two germline ends. As DNA, the CDR3 is TGTGCCAGCAGTGAGGAGGTCTACACAGATACGCAGTATTTT. Its translation: CASSEEVYTDTQYF.